The entry below describes one T cell receptor (beta chain). This entry is derived from a study of T cells in Graves' hyperthyroidism and ophthalmopathy. Study background: Pretreatment peripheral blood was obtained at initial diagnosis.

With 5 bases removed from V and 2 bases from J, the gap between germline ends came to 10 bases. Germline V CDR1 and CDR2: MNHNS, SASEGT. The CDR3 runs 14 residues. There were TCR beta CDR3 regions amplified from RNA transcripts. The HTBI set primed first-round TCR CDR3 RT-PCR. TCRdb fed the multiplex PCR reads into MiXCR, producing one record per CDR3 protein. The data contain 550,000 to 700,000 distinct CDR3 sequences, approximately 14% of them singletons. This chain connects TRBV6-1 to TRBJ1-3; D uncertain. This receptor was obtained from a woman between 35 and 50 years old with Graves' ophthalmopathy. The sample was blood. The CDR3 is CASSRSVAGNTIYF. DNA for the CDR3: TGTGCCAGCAGTCGGTCAGTGGCTGGAAACACCATATATTTT.